Following are 24 T cell receptor beta chains from one sample sequenced in a study of blood T cell repertoires in COVID-19. This table comes from immunoSEQ multiplex PCR, and its TCRdb copy is limited to in-frame clones, with some not included. The table has 150,000 to 200,000 clones, roughly 87% seen once; the top ten hold around 1.3%. The sample consisted of PBMCs or T cells enriched from blood (not recorded which). These receptors were obtained from a human donor with acute COVID-19. The donor label of this sample is uncertain.

This clone was detected only once. The rearrangement links TRBV18 to TRBJ2-6, with 11 nucleotides matching TRBD1. Germline-derived CDR1 and CDR2 are KGHSH and LQKENI. The CDR3 covers 18 residues. Trimming at V came to 6 bases and at J to 0 bases, leaving 7 bases not matched to a gene. CDR3 in amino acids: CASSPPGQGVSGANVLTF. In nucleotides, the CDR3 is TGTGCCAGCTCGCCCCCGGGACAGGGGGTCTCTGGGGCCAACGTCCTGACTTTC.

This chain uses TRBV2 with TRBJ2-1; 9 nucleotides agree with TRBD2. Germline trimming cut 8 bases from V and 3 bases from J; bases unmatched to any gene: 11. The CDR3 length is 16 residues. Germline assignment: CDR1 SNHLY and CDR2 FYNNEI. CDR3 in amino acids: CASCGERGEFYNEQFF. CDR3 DNA: TGTGCCAGCTGTGGCGAGCGGGGGGAGTTCTACAATGAGCAGTTCTTC.

The chain couples TRBV7-3 to TRBJ2-2; D gene ambiguous. Germline V CDR1 and CDR2: SGHTA, FQGTGA. The CDR3 totals 12 residues. The germline V and J ends were trimmed by 4 bases and 2 bases, with 2 bases remaining between them. For the CDR3, the DNA is TGTGCCAGCAGCTCTAACACCGGGGAGCTGTTTTTT. It codes for CASSSNTGELFF.

This clone was recorded only once. V gene TRBV29-1 combines with J gene TRBJ2-1; 7 bases align to TRBD1. With 6 bases clipped from V and 5 bases from J, the junction kept 4 bases outside the gene matches. The CDR3 is 12 residues long. CDR1 is SQVTM and CDR2 is ANQGSEA in the germline V gene. CDR3 sequence reads: CSVDRVHNEQFF. In DNA form, the CDR3 reads TGCAGCGTCGACAGGGTCCACAATGAGCAGTTCTTC.

This sequence joins TRBV24-1 and TRBJ2-1, with 8 bases that match TRBD2. This CDR3 is built from 16 residues. In germline, CDR1 is KGHDR, CDR2 SFDVKD. V lost 2 bases, J lost 4 bases, and 6 bases stayed unmatched. CDR3 in DNA: TGTGCCACCAGTGATTCCAGCGGGGGAGCTTACAATGAGCAGTTCTTC. Protein product: CATSDSSGGAYNEQFF.

This clone came up once. V usage is TRBV19 and J usage is TRBJ2-1; TRBD1 matches 8 bases. After removal of 6 bases from V and 6 bases from J, the junction contained 4 bases not matched to a gene. Germline CDR1 and CDR2: LNHDA and SQIVND (reference sequence). The CDR3 consists of 13 residues. CDR3 nucleotides: TGTGCCAGTAGCCTTCAGGGGGCCAATGAGCAGTTCTTC. The encoded protein is CASSLQGANEQFF.

V gene TRBV18 combines with J gene TRBJ1-1; 8 bases agree with TRBD1. Germline values: CDR1 KGHSH, CDR2 LQKENI. V lost 6 bases and J lost 2; bases outside the gene matches: 5. The CDR3 is 14 amino acids. CDR3 sequence: CASSLGTGNTEAFF. The DNA of the CDR3 is TGTGCCAGCTCCCTCGGGACAGGCAACACTGAAGCTTTCTTT.

V gene TRBV29-1 combines with J gene TRBJ2-3, with TRBD2 identical over 8 bases. After removal of 4 bases from V and 0 bases from J, the junction contained 0 bases not matched to a gene. CDR1 is SQVTM and CDR2 is ANQGSEA in the germline V gene. The CDR3 consists of 13 residues. CDR3 DNA sequence: TGCAGCGTTGCGGGGGGGAGCACAGATACGCAGTATTTT. Translating it yields CSVAGGSTDTQYF.

The rearrangement joins TRBV6-5 to TRBJ2-7; 12 bases are shared with TRBD1. V was clipped by 5 bases and J by 2 bases; unmatched bases: 4. Germline CDR1 is MNHEY and CDR2 is SVGAGI. The length of the CDR3 is 15 residues. DNA of the CDR3: TGTGCCAGCAGTACCGGGACAGGGGGCCCCTACGAGCAGTACTTC. Translation gives CASSTGTGGPYEQYF.

The rearrangement joins TRBV7-2 to TRBJ2-7; the D gene is possibly TRBD2 (6 bases). The germline V gene encodes CDR1 SGHTA and CDR2 FQGNSA. With 2 bases removed from V and 6 bases from J, the gap between germline ends came to 14 bases. The CDR3 has 14 residues. Here the CDR3 DNA reads TGTGCCAGCAGCTTACTAGCCGGGGGTAGCGAGCAGTACTTC. Translating it yields CASSLLAGGSEQYF.

The chain uses TRBV6-5 and TRBJ2-7; 7 bases map to TRBD1. CDR3 size: 13 residues. CDR1 and CDR2 from the germline V gene are MNHEY and SVGAGI. Trimming cost V 9 bases and J 6 bases; bases outside gene matches: 11. The CDR3 nucleotides read TGTGCCAGTAATACAGGGGAATCAGGCGAGCAGTACTTC. It codes for CASNTGESGEQYF.

The chain is built from TRBV9 and TRBJ1-4; perhaps TRBD1 as D (5 bases). Trimming took 3 bases from V and 7 from J, leaving 10 bases between them. The germline CDR1 and CDR2 sequences are SGDLS and YYNGEE. The CDR3 covers 13 residues. The CDR3 DNA is TGTGCCAGCAGCGCCCGGAGGGGTGAAAAACTGTTTTTT. Translating it yields CASSARRGEKLFF.

The V and J genes are TRBV6-5 and TRBJ1-2; weak D call: TRBD1 (6 bases). The CDR3 runs to 16 residues. Germline loops: CDR1 MNHEY, CDR2 SVGAGI. V gave up 2 bases and J gave up 4 bases, with 17 bases separating them. The CDR3 reads CASSYLARGDGYGYTF. The CDR3 DNA reads as TGTGCCAGCAGTTACCTAGCCAGGGGCGACGGCTATGGCTACACCTTC.

The chain has TRBV7-6 and TRBJ2-3; TRBD2 agrees at 11 bases. The germline CDR1 and CDR2 sequences are SGHVS and FNYEAQ. The ends lost 1 base at V and 4 bases at J; junction bases unmatched: 4. The CDR3 is made up of 16 amino acids. The CDR3 DNA reads as TGTGCCAGCAGCTTAGGTAGCGGGGGGGCCCCAGATACGCAGTATTTT. This gives the protein CASSLGSGGAPDTQYF.

The chain combines TRBV27 with TRBJ2-1; TRBD1 aligns across 8 bases. The CDR3 has 13 residues. In germline, CDR1 is MNHEY, CDR2 SMNVEV (reference sequence). V lost 5 bases and J lost 5; bases outside the gene matches: 2. The CDR3 reads CASSADRDNEQFF. The DNA for the CDR3 is TGTGCCAGCAGTGCGGACAGGGACAATGAGCAGTTCTTC.

The V gene is TRBV11-2, the J gene TRBJ2-2; D call uncertain. V was cut by 5 bases and J by 4 bases, with 17 bases left in between. CDR3 length equals 16 residues. Germline V gene sequence: CDR1 SGHAT, CDR2 FQNNGV. CDR3 region: CASSPRSRPATGELFF. The CDR3 DNA is TGTGCCAGCAGCCCACGGAGTCGGCCGGCCACCGGGGAGCTGTTTTTT.

The chain combines TRBV2 with TRBJ1-1; D gene ambiguous. V shed 1 base and J shed 11 bases, with 14 bases lying between them. CDR3 length: 13 residues. The V gene's germline CDR1 is SNHLY and CDR2 FYNNEI. The CDR3 here is CASSEGGGLWAFF. Here the CDR3 DNA reads TGTGCCAGCAGTGAAGGGGGAGGGTTGTGGGCTTTCTTT.

The rearrangement joins TRBV6-5 to TRBJ2-7, with D maybe TRBD2 (5 bases). Trimming left V 5 bases short and J 8 bases short, with 16 bases between. Germline CDR1 is MNHEY and CDR2 is SVGAGI. The CDR3 is 13 amino acids. CDR3 DNA: TGTGCCAGCAGTCCCCAATCGGAGGCGAAGCAGTACTTC. It codes for CASSPQSEAKQYF.

This clone was seen just once. The V and J genes are TRBV15 and TRBJ2-3; weak D call: TRBD1 (6 bases). The V gene's germline CDR1 is LNHNV and CDR2 YYDKDF (reference sequence). V lost 1 base and J 9 bases, leaving 17 bases between the germline ends. CDR3 size: 15 residues. The CDR3 region is CATSRAFQGIETQYF. In DNA, the CDR3 is TGTGCCACCAGCAGAGCATTTCAGGGGATTGAAACGCAGTATTTT. Based on the CDR3 plus reference TRBV15 and TRBJ2-3, the full variable domain is DAMVIQNPRYQVTQFGKPVTLSCSQTLNHNVMYWYQQKSSQAPKLLFHYYDKDFNNEADTPDNFQSRRPNTSFCFLDIRSPGLGDTAMYLCATSRAFQGIETQYFGPGTRLTVL.

The V call is TRBV2, the J call TRBJ2-5, with D possibly matching TRBD2 (6 bases). CDR1 and CDR2 (germline): SNHLY, FYNNEI. The ends were cut back, 4 bases at V and 5 bases at J, with 17 bases in the middle. The length of the CDR3 is 15 residues. The CDR3: CASSGGFAGGETQYF. The CDR3 DNA follows: TGTGCCAGCAGTGGAGGTTTTGCAGGAGGGGAGACCCAGTACTTC.

The rearrangement uses TRBV11-3 and TRBJ1-1; TRBD1 is a possible D gene (6 bases). The V end was cut by 5 bases, the J end by 3 bases, with 10 bases between. From germline, CDR1 is SGHNT and CDR2 YENEEA. The length of the CDR3 is 13 residues. Here the CDR3 reads CASSPKGDTEAFF. DNA of the CDR3: TGTGCCAGCAGCCCCAAGGGGGACACTGAAGCTTTCTTT. The entire variable domain, with the rest obtained from reference TRBV11-3 and TRBJ1-1, is as follows: EAGVVQSPRYKIIEKKQPVAFWCNPISGHNTLYWYLQNLGQGPELLIRYENEEAVDDSQLPKDRFSAERLKGVDSTLKIQPAELGDSAVYLCASSPKGDTEAFFGQGTRLTVV.

This clone was recorded once. This chain connects TRBV19 to TRBJ1-2, with D perhaps matching TRBD1 (5 bases). CDR1 LNHDA and CDR2 SQIVND come from the germline V gene (reference sequence). The CDR3 is made up of 14 amino acids. V shed 0 bases and J shed 4 bases, with 9 bases lying between them. The CDR3 region is CASSIDRGTYGYTF. Here the CDR3 DNA reads TGTGCCAGTAGTATAGATCGGGGGACCTATGGCTACACCTTC.

This chain connects TRBV18 to TRBJ2-5; no firm D call. V lost 3 bases, J lost 2 bases, and 10 bases lay in between. Germline CDR1 and CDR2: KGHSH and LQKENI. This CDR3 is built from 14 residues. The DNA for the CDR3 is TGTGCCAGCTCACCCCTTTCCGGGCAAGAGACCCAGTACTTC. It translates to CASSPLSGQETQYF.

The rearrangement joins TRBV6-4 to TRBJ2-3, with D possibly matching TRBD2 (6 bases). Germline-derived CDR1 and CDR2 are MRHNA and SNTAGT. Trimming removed 2 bases at V and 2 bases at J, with 11 bases between. The CDR3 has 15 residues. In nucleotides, the CDR3 is TGTGCCAGCAGTGACGGGGGAGGCCCCACAGATACGCAGTATTTT. Encoded protein: CASSDGGGPTDTQYF.